This T cell receptor (beta chain) was captured by sequencing in a study of cytomegalovirus exposure and HLA in healthy donors. Whole-study context: The study placed around 80% of its 350 to 400 genotyped donors in the Caucasian-associated ancestry cluster. Study-wide results and limits: Most observed TCR sequences were rare, whereas some public TCRs were detected in many donors. Specificity for CMV antigens was confirmed in vitro for a few of the CMV-associated chains.

Comment on this clone: What it binds is unknown.

There are 17 residues in the CDR3. The V and J ends lost 0 bases and 0 bases, in that order; junction bases with no gene match: 6. CDR1 SGHNT and CDR2 YYREEE come from the germline V gene (reference sequence). The PCR had 60 Vbeta and 13 Jbeta primers. The assay was immunoSEQ multiplex PCR, and TCRdb's table has in-frame clones only and misses some. The top ten clones hold 0.6% to 0.7% of a sample with about 220,000 clones, just over 75% of them seen once. The clonotype originates from a man younger than 35 in good health and CMV-seronegative. Sequenced material: PBMCs. The V call is TRBV5-4, the J call TRBJ2-4; 7 bases match TRBD2. CDR3 protein: CASSLGPGRGAKNIQYF. The CDR3 DNA sequence: TGTGCCAGCAGCTTGGGTCCAGGGAGGGGAGCCAAAAACATTCAGTACTTC.